Sequencing of this TCR beta chain was carried out in a study of identical twins. This clonotype was seen more than once but under ten times. The antigen is unknown. Unmatched junction bases numbered 7, after V lost 2 bases and J lost 4 bases. The CDR3 has 15 residues. CDR1 is DFQATT and CDR2 is SNEGSKA in the germline V gene (reference sequence). General study results and limits: High-abundance cord blood beta clonotypes had fewer insertions; memory repertoires showed none. Models underestimated how often monozygotic twins shared out-of-frame TCR alpha.

Healthy Caucasians, and only they, were the donors. From the 5' RACE reads, TCRdb called clonotypes with MiXCR, one entry per CDR3 protein. This table has hundreds of thousands of distinct CDR3 sequences, 15% to 20% appearing once. These data were likewise used in another study, on T cells expressing NK-cell markers.

This chain connects TRBV20-1 to TRBJ2-1, with TRBD2 matching over 8 bases. This TCR was recovered from a woman in her late teens or twenties in good health. Sequenced: PBMCs. CDR3 DNA sequence: TGCAGTGCTAGACCACTAGCGGCTTTATACAATGAGCAGTTCTTC. Its translation is CSARPLAALYNEQFF.